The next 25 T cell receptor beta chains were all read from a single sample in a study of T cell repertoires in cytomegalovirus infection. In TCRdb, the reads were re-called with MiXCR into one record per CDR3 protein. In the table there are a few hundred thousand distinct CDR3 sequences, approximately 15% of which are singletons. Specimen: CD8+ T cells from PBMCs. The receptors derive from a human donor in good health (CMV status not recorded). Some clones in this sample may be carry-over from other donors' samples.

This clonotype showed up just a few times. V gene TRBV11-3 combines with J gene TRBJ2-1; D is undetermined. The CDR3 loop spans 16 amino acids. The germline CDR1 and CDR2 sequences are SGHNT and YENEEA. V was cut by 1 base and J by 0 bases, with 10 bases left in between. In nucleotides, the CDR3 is TGTGCCAGCAGCTTAGGGGCTTGGAGCTCCTACAATGAGCAGTTCTTC. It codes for CASSLGAWSSYNEQFF.

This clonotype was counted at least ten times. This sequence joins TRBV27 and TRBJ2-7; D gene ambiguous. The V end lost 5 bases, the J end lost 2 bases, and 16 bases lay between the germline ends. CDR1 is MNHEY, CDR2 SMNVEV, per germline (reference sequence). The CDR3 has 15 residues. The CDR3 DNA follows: TGTGCCAGCAGTGTAGGCCCGCCCCCCACCTACGAGCAGTACTTC. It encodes CASSVGPPPTYEQYF.

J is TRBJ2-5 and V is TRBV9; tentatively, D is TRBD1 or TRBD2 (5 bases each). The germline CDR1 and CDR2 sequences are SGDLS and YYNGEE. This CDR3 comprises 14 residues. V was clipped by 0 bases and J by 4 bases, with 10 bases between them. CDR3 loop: CASSVGGGGETQYF. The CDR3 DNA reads TGTGCCAGCAGCGTAGGGGGCGGAGGAGAGACCCAGTACTTC. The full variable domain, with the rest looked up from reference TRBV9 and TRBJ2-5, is DSGVTQTPKHLITATGQRVTLRCSPRSGDLSVYWYQQSLDQGLQFLIQYYNGEERAKGNILERFSAQQFPDLHSELNLSSLELGDSALYFCASSVGGGGETQYFGPGTRLLVL.

The chain's CDR3 is CASSSRGRSYNEQFF. The CDR3 nucleotides are TGTGCCAGCAGCTCCCGGGGCCGCTCCTACAATGAGCAGTTCTTC. The V and J genes are TRBV7-6 and TRBJ2-1; D may match TRBD1 or TRBD2 (5 bases each). The CDR3 extends over 15 amino acids. V lost 4 bases and J 0 bases, leaving 10 bases between the germline ends. Per the germline V gene, CDR1 is SGHVS and CDR2 is FNYEAQ.

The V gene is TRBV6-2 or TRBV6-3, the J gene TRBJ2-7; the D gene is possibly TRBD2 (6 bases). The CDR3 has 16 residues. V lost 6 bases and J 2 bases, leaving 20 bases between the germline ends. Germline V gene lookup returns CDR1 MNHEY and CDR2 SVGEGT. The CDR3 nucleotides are TGTGCCAGCAGCAAACGGGGTTTAGCGGCGCCCTACGAGCAGTACTTC. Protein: CASSKRGLAAPYEQYF.

The CDR3 sequence is CASRGNQPQHF. Here the CDR3 DNA reads TGTGCCAGTCGGGGCAATCAGCCCCAGCATTTT. The chain couples TRBV28 to TRBJ1-5; no firm D call. The CDR3 spans 11 residues. CDR1 MDHEN and CDR2 SYDVKM come from the germline V gene. Between the trimmed V and J ends, which lost 9 bases and 2 bases, there was a span of 5 bases.

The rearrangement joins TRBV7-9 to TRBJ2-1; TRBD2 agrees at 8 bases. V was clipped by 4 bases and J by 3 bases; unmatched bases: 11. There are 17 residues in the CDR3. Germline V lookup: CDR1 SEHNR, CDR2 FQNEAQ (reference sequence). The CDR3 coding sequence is TGTGCCAGCAGCTCGACCGGGGGGGCTGGTATCTACAATGAGCAGTTCTTC. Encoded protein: CASSSTGGAGIYNEQFF.

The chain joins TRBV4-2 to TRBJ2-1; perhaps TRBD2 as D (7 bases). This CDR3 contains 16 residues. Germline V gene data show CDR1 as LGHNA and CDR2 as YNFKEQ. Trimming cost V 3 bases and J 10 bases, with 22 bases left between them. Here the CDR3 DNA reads TGTGCCAGCAGCCATAGAGGGGGGGGTGTAGGGGAAGAGCAGTTCTTC. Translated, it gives CASSHRGGGVGEEQFF.

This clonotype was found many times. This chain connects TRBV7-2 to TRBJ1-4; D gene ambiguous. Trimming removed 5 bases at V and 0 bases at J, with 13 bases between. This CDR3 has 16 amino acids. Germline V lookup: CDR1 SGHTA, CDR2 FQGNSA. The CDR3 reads CASSLTLFATNEKLFF. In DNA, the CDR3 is TGTGCCAGCAGCCTTACTCTGTTTGCAACTAATGAAAAACTGTTTTTT.

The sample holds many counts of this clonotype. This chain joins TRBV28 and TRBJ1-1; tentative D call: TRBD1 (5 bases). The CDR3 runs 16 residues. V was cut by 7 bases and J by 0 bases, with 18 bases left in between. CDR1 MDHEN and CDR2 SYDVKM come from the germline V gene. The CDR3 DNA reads TGTGCCAGCACTCTCTGGGGGACTTATTTGAACACTGAAGCTTTCTTT. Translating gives CASTLWGTYLNTEAFF.

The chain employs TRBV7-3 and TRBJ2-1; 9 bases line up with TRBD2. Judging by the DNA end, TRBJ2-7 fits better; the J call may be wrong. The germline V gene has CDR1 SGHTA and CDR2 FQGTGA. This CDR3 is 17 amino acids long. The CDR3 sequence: CASSLTHLSGGRGEQYF. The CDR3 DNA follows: TGTGCCAGCAGCTTAACGCATTTAAGCGGGGGGAGAGGTGAGCAGTACTTC.

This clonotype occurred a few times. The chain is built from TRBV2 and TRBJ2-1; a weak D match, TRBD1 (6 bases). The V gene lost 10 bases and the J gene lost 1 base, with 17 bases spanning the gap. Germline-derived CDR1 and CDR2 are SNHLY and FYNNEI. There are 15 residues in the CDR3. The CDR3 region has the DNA TGTGCCACCCGAGGGCCAGGGGCATCCTACAATGAGCAGTTCTTC. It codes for CATRGPGASYNEQFF.

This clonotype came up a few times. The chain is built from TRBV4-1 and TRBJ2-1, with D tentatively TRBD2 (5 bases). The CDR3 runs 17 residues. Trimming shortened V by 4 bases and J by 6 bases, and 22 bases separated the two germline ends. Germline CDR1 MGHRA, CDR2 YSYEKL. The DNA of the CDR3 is TGCGCCAGCAGCCCCTACAGCCCGGACCAAGGGAGCAATGAGCAGTTCTTC. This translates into CASSPYSPDQGSNEQFF.

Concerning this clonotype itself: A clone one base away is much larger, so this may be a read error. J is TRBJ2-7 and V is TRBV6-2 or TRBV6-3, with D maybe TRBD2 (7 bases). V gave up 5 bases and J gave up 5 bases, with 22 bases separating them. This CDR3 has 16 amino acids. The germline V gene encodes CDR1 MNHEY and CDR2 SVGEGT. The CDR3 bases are TGTGCCAGCAGTGACCGATCGCGGGGGCCATACCACGAGCAGTACTTC. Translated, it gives CASSDRSRGPYHEQYF.

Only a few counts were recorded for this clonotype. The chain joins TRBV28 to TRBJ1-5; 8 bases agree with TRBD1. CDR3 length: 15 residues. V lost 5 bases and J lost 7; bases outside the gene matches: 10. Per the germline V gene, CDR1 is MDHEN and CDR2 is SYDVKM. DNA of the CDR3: TGTGCCAGCAGTCCGACAGGGGCGGGCGGGCAGCCCCAGCATTTT. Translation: CASSPTGAGGQPQHF.

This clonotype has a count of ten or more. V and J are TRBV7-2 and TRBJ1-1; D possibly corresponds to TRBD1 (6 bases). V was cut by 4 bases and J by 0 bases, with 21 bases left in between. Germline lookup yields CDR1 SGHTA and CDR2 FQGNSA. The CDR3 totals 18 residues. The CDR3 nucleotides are TGTGCCAGCAGCTCCCCCGAAGGGGGGTTAGGGATGAACACTGAAGCTTTCTTT. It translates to CASSSPEGGLGMNTEAFF.

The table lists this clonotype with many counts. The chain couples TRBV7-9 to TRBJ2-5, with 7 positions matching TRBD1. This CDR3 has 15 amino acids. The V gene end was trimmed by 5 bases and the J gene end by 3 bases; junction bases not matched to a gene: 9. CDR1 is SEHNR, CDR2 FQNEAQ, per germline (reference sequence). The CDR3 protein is CASSGSPGTEETQYF. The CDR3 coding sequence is TGTGCCAGCAGCGGCTCACCCGGGACAGAAGAGACCCAGTACTTC.

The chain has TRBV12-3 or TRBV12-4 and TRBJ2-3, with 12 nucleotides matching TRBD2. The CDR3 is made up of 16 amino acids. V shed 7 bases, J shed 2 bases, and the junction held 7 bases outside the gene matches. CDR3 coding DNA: TGTGCCAGCACTAGACTAGCGGGGGACTCCACAGATACGCAGTATTTT. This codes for CASTRLAGDSTDTQYF.

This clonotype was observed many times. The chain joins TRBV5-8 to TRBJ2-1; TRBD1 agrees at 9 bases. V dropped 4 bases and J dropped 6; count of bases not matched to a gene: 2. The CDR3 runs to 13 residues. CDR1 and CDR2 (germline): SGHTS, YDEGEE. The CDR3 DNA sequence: TGTGCCAGCAGCCTACAGGGGGCCAATGAGCAGTTCTTC. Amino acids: CASSLQGANEQFF.

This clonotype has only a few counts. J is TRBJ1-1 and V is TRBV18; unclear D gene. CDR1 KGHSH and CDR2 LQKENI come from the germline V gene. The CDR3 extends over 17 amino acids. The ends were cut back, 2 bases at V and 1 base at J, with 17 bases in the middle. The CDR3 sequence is CASSPWAVLNGNTEAFF. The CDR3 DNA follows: TGTGCCAGCTCACCATGGGCAGTACTAAACGGGAACACTGAAGCTTTCTTT.

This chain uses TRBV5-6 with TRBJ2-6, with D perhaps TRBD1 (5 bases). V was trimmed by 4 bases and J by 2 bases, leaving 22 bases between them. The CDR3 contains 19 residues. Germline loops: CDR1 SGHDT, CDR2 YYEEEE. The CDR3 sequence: CASSAITGAMQTGANVLTF. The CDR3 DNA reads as TGTGCCAGCAGCGCGATAACAGGTGCCATGCAGACTGGGGCCAACGTCCTGACTTTC.

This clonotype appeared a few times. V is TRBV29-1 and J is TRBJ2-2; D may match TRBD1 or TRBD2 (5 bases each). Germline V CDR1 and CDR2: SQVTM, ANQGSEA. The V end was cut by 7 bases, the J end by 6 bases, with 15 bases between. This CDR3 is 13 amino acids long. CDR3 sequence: CSGEIGAPGELFF. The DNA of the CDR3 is TGCAGCGGCGAGATCGGGGCTCCCGGGGAGCTGTTTTTT.

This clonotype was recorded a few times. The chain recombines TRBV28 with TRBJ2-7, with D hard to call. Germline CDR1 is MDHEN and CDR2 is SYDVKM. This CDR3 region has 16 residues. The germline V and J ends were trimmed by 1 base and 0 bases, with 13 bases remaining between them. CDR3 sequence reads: CASSLYSAGGSYEQYF. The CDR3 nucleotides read TGTGCCAGCAGTTTATACTCGGCCGGTGGCTCCTACGAGCAGTACTTC.

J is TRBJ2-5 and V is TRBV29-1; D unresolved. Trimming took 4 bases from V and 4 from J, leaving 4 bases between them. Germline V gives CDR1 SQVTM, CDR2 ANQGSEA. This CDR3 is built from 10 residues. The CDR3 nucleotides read TGCAGCGTTGCTGGAGAGACCCAGTACTTC. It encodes CSVAGETQYF.

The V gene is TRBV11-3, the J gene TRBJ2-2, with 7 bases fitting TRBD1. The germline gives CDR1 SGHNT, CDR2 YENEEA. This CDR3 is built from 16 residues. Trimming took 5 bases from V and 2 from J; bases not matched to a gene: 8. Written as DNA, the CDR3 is TGTGCCAGCAGCCCCAGGACAGGACCAAACACCGGGGAGCTGTTTTTT. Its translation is CASSPRTGPNTGELFF. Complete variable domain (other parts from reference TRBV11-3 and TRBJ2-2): EAGVVQSPRYKIIEKKQPVAFWCNPISGHNTLYWYLQNLGQGPELLIRYENEEAVDDSQLPKDRFSAERLKGVDSTLKIQPAELGDSAVYLCASSPRTGPNTGELFFGEGSRLTVL.